This T cell receptor (beta chain) stems from a study of cytomegalovirus exposure and HLA in healthy donors. General study results and limits: The majority of TCR sequences were rare, yet some public TCRs appeared in many donors. With high specificity and sensitivity, the classifier reportedly diagnosed cytomegalovirus status. CMV antigen specificity of a few CMV-associated chains was confirmed in vitro.

This clone appeared a few times. No antigen is known for it. Sequencing used immunoSEQ multiplex PCR; TCRdb keeps in-frame clones, though not all of them. The sample carries 150,000 to 200,000 clones, about four fifths recorded once. J lost 0 bases, V lost 2 bases, and 4 bases had no gene match. The CDR3 length is 16 residues. Germline values: CDR1 SEHNR, CDR2 FQNEAQ (reference sequence). The TCR sequence derives from a man aged 25 to 40 in good health and CMV-seropositive. The J gene is TRBJ2-1, the V gene TRBV7-9, with TRBD2 matching over 7 bases. Sequencing used PBMCs. The CDR3 DNA reads as TGTGCCAGCAGCTTATTGGCTAGCGGCTCCTACAATGAGCAGTTCTTC. It is translated as CASSLLASGSYNEQFF.